These 23 T cell receptor beta chains originate from one sample sequenced in a study of control samples from healthy donors and cancer patients (dated by TCRdb to 2020 to 2021). Library preparation employed the immunoSEQ multiplex PCR assay. Sourced from immuneACCESS, this table was stored by TCRdb with only in-frame sequences that have V and J called. A share of the clones is absent; for the studies checked, an unresolved V gene accounts for under half, and the remainder has no known explanation. The sample records 90,000 to 140,000 clones, about 83% of which are singletons. Clones ranked in the top ten supply around 14% of the sample. Sequencing used blood. These receptors were collected from a woman aged 45 to 65 in good health.

The rearrangement uses TRBV11-2 and TRBJ2-7; no firm D call. The V end lost 5 bases, the J end lost 7 bases, and 24 bases lay between the germline ends. This CDR3 is built from 16 residues. The germline V gene encodes CDR1 SGHAT and CDR2 FQNNGV. CDR3 protein: CASSPFYNSGLAEQYF. The CDR3 DNA reads TGTGCCAGCAGCCCTTTTTATAACAGTGGATTGGCGGAGCAGTACTTC.

The chain couples TRBV30 to TRBJ2-6; D not certain. This CDR3 has 14 amino acids. The ends were cut back, 0 bases at V and 1 base at J, with 4 bases in the middle. Germline V CDR1 and CDR2: GTSNPN, SVGIG (reference sequence). For the CDR3, the DNA is TGTGCCTGGAGTGTACTTTCTGGGGCCAACGTCCTGACTTTC. Its protein product is CAWSVLSGANVLTF.

This chain uses TRBV7-8 with TRBJ1-2, with unresolved D. In germline, CDR1 is SGHVS, CDR2 FQNEAQ. V was trimmed by 5 bases and J by 3 bases, leaving 7 bases between them. This CDR3 has 12 amino acids. In nucleotides, the CDR3 is TGTGCCAGCAGCACCCAGGACTATGGCTACACCTTC. It is translated as CASSTQDYGYTF.

V and J are TRBV19 and TRBJ1-1; maybe TRBD1 (5 bases). Trimming left V 6 bases short and J 2 bases short, with 10 bases between. The CDR3 is made up of 13 amino acids. Per the germline V gene, CDR1 is LNHDA and CDR2 is SQIVND (reference sequence). Here the CDR3 DNA reads TGTGCCAGTAGGCTTGGGGCAAACACTGAAGCTTTCTTT. Its protein is CASRLGANTEAFF. Full variable domain (missing parts from reference TRBV19 and TRBJ1-1): DGGITQSPKYLFRKEGQNVTLSCEQNLNHDAMYWYRQDPGQGLRLIYYSQIVNDFQKGDIAEGYSVSREKKESFPLTVTSAQKNPTAFYLCASRLGANTEAFFGQGTRLTVV.

J is TRBJ2-7 and V is TRBV4-1; possible D gene TRBD2, 7 bases. The CDR3 loop spans 15 amino acids. Germline V lookup: CDR1 MGHRA, CDR2 YSYEKL. V lost 2 bases and J 5 bases, leaving 16 bases between the germline ends. CDR3 sequence reads: CASSQLGGGLDEQYF. Here the CDR3 DNA reads TGCGCCAGCAGCCAACTAGGGGGGGGTTTGGACGAGCAGTACTTC.

The chain carries TRBV4-3 and TRBJ1-1; D unresolved. CDR1 and CDR2 from the germline V gene are LGHNA and YSLEER. V was clipped by 5 bases and J by 5 bases, with 18 bases between them. The CDR3 totals 15 residues. The CDR3 protein is CASSEGRARGTEAFF. In nucleotides, the CDR3 is TGCGCCAGCAGCGAAGGCCGGGCCCGAGGGACTGAAGCTTTCTTT.

The V and J genes are TRBV10-3 and TRBJ2-5, with TRBD2 matching 7 bases. The germline V gene encodes CDR1 ENHRY and CDR2 SYGVKD. J lost 5 bases, V lost 4 bases, and 19 bases had no gene match. There are 18 residues in the CDR3. The CDR3 here is CAISGPHHRGLDEETQYF. In DNA form, the CDR3 reads TGTGCCATCAGTGGGCCTCACCACCGAGGACTAGATGAGGAGACCCAGTACTTC.

V is TRBV28 and J is TRBJ1-5; TRBD1 matches 7 bases. The CDR3 sequence is 16 residues long. Losses at the gene ends were 6 bases for V and 1 base for J; bases not matched to a gene: 9. Germline CDR1 MDHEN, CDR2 SYDVKM. CDR3 sequence: CASSSDRAASNQPQHF. The CDR3 nucleotides read TGTGCCAGCAGCTCTGACAGGGCGGCGAGCAATCAGCCCCAGCATTTT.

The chain uses TRBV18 and TRBJ2-7; the match to TRBD1 covers 9 bases. With V trimmed by 4 bases and J by 2 bases, 6 bases remained unmatched. The CDR3 is 15 amino acids. The germline gives CDR1 KGHSH, CDR2 LQKENI. CDR3 sequence reads: CASSQTGGQTYEQYF. Here the CDR3 DNA reads TGTGCCAGCTCACAAACAGGGGGCCAGACCTACGAGCAGTACTTC.

The chain couples TRBV7-3 to TRBJ2-1, with D unresolved. The CDR3 spans 15 residues. Trimming stripped 1 base from V and 0 bases from J, with 7 bases between. Germline V gene sequence: CDR1 SGHTA, CDR2 FQGTGA. DNA of the CDR3: TGTGCCAGCAGCTTAAATCCGAGCTCCTACAATGAGCAGTTCTTC. Protein: CASSLNPSSYNEQFF.

J is TRBJ2-5 and V is TRBV28; 7 bases fit TRBD2. Germline V gene data show CDR1 as MDHEN and CDR2 as SYDVKM. Trimming cost V 3 bases and J 3 bases; bases outside gene matches: 4. The CDR3 has 14 amino acids. The CDR3 DNA reads TGTGCCAGCAGTTTCAGTCTAGCGGAAGAGACCCAGTACTTC. Protein product: CASSFSLAEETQYF.

The genes are TRBV9 and TRBJ2-1; D is uncertain. This CDR3 region has 14 residues. V was shortened by 3 bases and J by 4 bases, with 11 bases between the two germline ends. In germline, CDR1 is SGDLS, CDR2 YYNGEE. The CDR3 DNA is TGTGCCAGCAGCGGTATATTAAGGTACAATGAGCAGTTCTTC. This codes for CASSGILRYNEQFF.

The rearrangement links TRBV28 to TRBJ2-6, with 8 bases lining up with TRBD2. V lost 6 bases, J lost 1 base, and 11 bases stayed unmatched. CDR1 and CDR2 from the germline V gene are MDHEN and SYDVKM. The CDR3 is 18 residues long. The CDR3 sequence: CASRPPGGSTSGANVLTF. CDR3 nucleotide sequence: TGTGCCAGCAGGCCGCCGGGGGGGTCGACGTCTGGGGCCAACGTCCTGACTTTC.

This sequence joins TRBV3-1 (or the pseudogene TRBV3-2) and TRBJ1-2; D ambiguous. The CDR3 consists of 16 residues. The V and J ends lost 1 base and 2 bases respectively, with 14 bases between them. Germline V gene sequence: CDR1 LGHDT, CDR2 YNNKEL (reference sequence). CDR3 nucleotide sequence: TGTGCCAGCAGCCAAGTTCGCGTTGGGCAGAACTATGGCTACACCTTC. It specifies CASSQVRVGQNYGYTF.

In its sample, this clone was seen once. The chain carries TRBV5-6 and TRBJ1-1; the match to TRBD1 covers 8 bases. The CDR3 length is 14 residues. CDR1 and CDR2 (germline): SGHDT, YYEEEE. Germline trimming cut 5 bases from V and 6 bases from J; bases unmatched to any gene: 9. The DNA for the CDR3 is TGTGCCAGCAGTCAAGGACAGGGAGGGCCTGAAGCTTTCTTT. Encoded protein: CASSQGQGGPEAFF.

This chain connects TRBV9 to TRBJ2-2, with D possibly matching TRBD2 (6 bases). Germline CDR1 reads SGDLS; CDR2 reads YYNGEE. Trimming stripped 0 bases from V and 1 base from J, with 10 bases between. The CDR3 length is 16 residues. The CDR3 DNA reads TGTGCCAGCAGCGTAGGGAGTAGCGGGAACACCGGGGAGCTGTTTTTT. Translating gives CASSVGSSGNTGELFF.

V gene TRBV3-1 (or the pseudogene TRBV3-2) combines with J gene TRBJ1-2; D is possibly TRBD1 (5 bases). The germline CDR1 and CDR2 sequences are LGHDT and YNNKEL (reference sequence). The V and J ends lost 3 bases and 0 bases respectively, with 8 bases between them. The CDR3 runs to 14 residues. CDR3 in amino acids: CASSQRGTNYGYTF. The CDR3 DNA sequence: TGTGCCAGCAGCCAGAGGGGTACTAACTATGGCTACACCTTC.

The chain employs TRBV6-1 and TRBJ2-5; tentatively, D is TRBD2 (7 bases). CDR1 and CDR2 from the germline V gene are MNHNS and SASEGT. The CDR3 has 16 residues. V lost 2 bases to trimming and J lost 5 bases, with 18 bases between them. DNA of the CDR3: TGTGCCAGCAGTGAATATCTGGCGGGGGCGGGGGAGACCCAGTACTTC. Its translation: CASSEYLAGAGETQYF.

The rearrangement joins TRBV6-6 to TRBJ1-1; D possibly corresponds to TRBD1 (5 bases). Trimming cost V 0 bases and J 4 bases, with 9 bases left between them. The V gene's germline CDR1 is MNHNY and CDR2 SVGAGI (reference sequence). There are 14 residues in the CDR3. In DNA, the CDR3 is TGTGCCAGCAGTTACTCGACCGGGGGCACTGAAGCTTTCTTT. Protein product: CASSYSTGGTEAFF.

The chain uses TRBV14 and TRBJ2-7; D possibly corresponds to TRBD1 (6 bases). The germline CDR1 and CDR2 sequences are SGHDN and FVKESK. The V and J ends lost 2 bases and 4 bases respectively, with 15 bases between them. There are 15 residues in the CDR3. CDR3 protein: CASSQLGAIGYEQYF. The CDR3 DNA follows: TGTGCCAGCAGCCAACTGGGGGCCATTGGTTACGAGCAGTACTTC.

The chain links TRBV25-1 to TRBJ1-2, with D perhaps matching TRBD1 (6 bases). With 1 base removed from V and 5 bases from J, the gap between germline ends came to 14 bases. Looked up from germline, CDR1 is MGHDK and CDR2 is SYGVNS. The CDR3 extends over 15 amino acids. The CDR3 sequence: CASSEFRGAAYGYTF. In DNA, the CDR3 is TGTGCCAGCAGTGAATTTAGGGGGGCGGCTTATGGCTACACCTTC.

The chain has TRBV19 and TRBJ2-5; D might be TRBD2 (6 bases). The V gene lost 2 bases and the J gene lost 1 base, with 17 bases spanning the gap. Germline values: CDR1 LNHDA, CDR2 SQIVND (reference sequence). The CDR3 extends over 17 amino acids. Written as DNA, the CDR3 is TGTGCCAGTAGTATATTTGGAGGGGCCGGGTCCCAAGAGACCCAGTACTTC. It specifies CASSIFGGAGSQETQYF.

This clone was counted once. This rearrangement joins TRBV27 to TRBJ1-1; maybe TRBD1 (5 bases). Germline V gene lookup returns CDR1 MNHEY and CDR2 SMNVEV (reference sequence). This CDR3 region has 11 residues. With 8 bases removed from V and 4 bases from J, the gap between germline ends came to 8 bases. The CDR3 loop reads CASERGTEAFF. The CDR3 DNA reads TGTGCCAGCGAGAGGGGCACTGAAGCTTTCTTT.